A single sample is the source of the 15 T cell receptor beta chains below, sequenced in a study of T cell repertoires in cytomegalovirus infection. Each CDR3 protein gets one entry after TCRdb re-called the reads with MiXCR. Found here are about 530,000 distinct CDR3 sequences, 26% of them singletons; the top ten hold under 15%. Sample: PBMCs. These receptors came from a human donor in good health (CMV status not recorded). Some clones in this sample may be carry-over from other donors' samples.

The rearrangement joins TRBV9 to TRBJ2-1; 12 positions match TRBD2. Trimming took 3 bases from V and 9 from J; bases not matched to a gene: 7. In germline, CDR1 is SGDLS, CDR2 YYNGEE. The CDR3 extends over 15 amino acids. The CDR3 DNA sequence: TGTGCCAGCAGCGAGACTAGCGGGAGAGGGTTTGAGCAGTTCTTC. Translated: CASSETSGRGFEQFF.

The chain employs TRBV19 and TRBJ2-2; the match to TRBD1 covers 7 bases. Germline V CDR1 and CDR2: LNHDA, SQIVND (reference sequence). V was pared by 6 bases and J by 2 bases, with 3 bases of the junction left unmatched. The CDR3 sequence is 14 residues long. CDR3 DNA sequence: TGTGCCAGTAGACAGGGGACCAACACCGGGGAGCTGTTTTTT. It encodes CASRQGTNTGELFF.

The rearrangement joins TRBV6-2 or TRBV6-3 to TRBJ2-7; D is undetermined. The germline V and J ends were trimmed by 6 bases and 3 bases, with 3 bases remaining between them. This CDR3 has 10 residues. Germline V gene sequence: CDR1 MNHEY, CDR2 SVGEGT. CDR3 sequence (DNA): TGTGCCAGCAGGGACTACGAGCAGTACTTC. The encoded protein is CASRDYEQYF.

The chain uses TRBV12-3 or TRBV12-4 and TRBJ1-5; no clear D. This CDR3 region has 14 residues. V was shortened by 3 bases and J by 4 bases, with 10 bases between the two germline ends. In DNA, the CDR3 is TGTGCCAGCAGTTTTAAAAATCGGAATCAGCCCCAGCATTTT. Protein product: CASSFKNRNQPQHF.

This clonotype was detected a few times. The chain is built from TRBV6-2 or TRBV6-3 and TRBJ2-7; D gene unclear. Trimming removed 0 bases from V and 1 base from J, with 7 bases in between. CDR1 and CDR2 (germline): MNHEY, SVGEGT. This CDR3 is 14 amino acids long. CDR3 coding DNA: TGTGCCAGCAGTTACTCTGGCCCGTCCTACGAGCAGTACGTC. Its protein is CASSYSGPSYEQYV.

This clonotype has only one observation. V gene TRBV19 combines with J gene TRBJ1-1; 11 bases fit TRBD1. Unmatched junction bases numbered 12, after V lost 6 bases and J lost 0 bases. Germline loops: CDR1 LNHDA, CDR2 SQIVND (reference sequence). This CDR3 has 18 residues. The CDR3 bases are TGTGCCAGTAGCCCATTCTGGGACAGGGGGGAGATGAACACTGAAGCTTTCTTT. Its protein is CASSPFWDRGEMNTEAFF.

V usage is TRBV27 and J usage is TRBJ2-3; TRBD2 is a possible D gene (6 bases). There are 14 residues in the CDR3. Trimming left V 3 bases short and J 2 bases short, with 9 bases between. The V gene's germline CDR1 is MNHEY and CDR2 SMNVEV (reference sequence). CDR3 amino acids: CASSFAGITDTQYF. CDR3 in DNA: TGTGCCAGCAGTTTTGCGGGAATCACAGATACGCAGTATTTT.

The rearrangement links TRBV20-1 to TRBJ2-1; 10 bases fit TRBD2. This CDR3 is built from 16 residues. V was clipped by 6 bases and J by 4 bases; unmatched bases: 12. The germline CDR1 and CDR2 sequences are DFQATT and SNEGSKA (reference sequence). The chain's CDR3 is CSAPFLLAGSYNEQFF. CDR3 DNA sequence: TGCAGTGCGCCGTTCCTACTAGCGGGAAGTTACAATGAGCAGTTCTTC.

The chain uses TRBV10-3 and TRBJ2-5; 7 bases match TRBD2. The V and J ends lost 6 bases and 0 bases, in that order; junction bases with no gene match: 4. Per germline, CDR1 ENHRY and CDR2 SYGVKD. This CDR3 comprises 14 residues. CDR3 sequence reads: CAISGGLNQETQYF. As DNA, the CDR3 is TGTGCCATCAGCGGGGGACTAAACCAAGAGACCCAGTACTTC.

The V and J genes are TRBV7-9 and TRBJ1-2, with D perhaps matching TRBD1 (6 bases). Germline loops: CDR1 SEHNR, CDR2 FQNEAQ (reference sequence). The CDR3 consists of 15 residues. V gave up 4 bases and J gave up 4 bases, with 16 bases separating them. CDR3 bases: TGTGCCAGCAGCTCGAAGGGGGGGCAGATCTATGGCTACACCTTC. Protein product: CASSSKGGQIYGYTF.

The V gene is TRBV20-1, the J gene TRBJ2-3, with 7 bases that match TRBD2. V was clipped by 6 bases and J by 6 bases; unmatched bases: 15. The CDR3 runs 15 residues. Germline CDR1 and CDR2: DFQATT and SNEGSKA (reference sequence). CDR3 DNA sequence: TGCAGTGCGCAGAGCCTAAAGCGGGATTTTGATACGCAGTATTTT. Its translation: CSAQSLKRDFDTQYF.

Only a few counts were recorded for this clonotype. The CDR3 is CASSLEAAGVPYEQYV. Here the CDR3 DNA reads TGCGCCAGCAGCCTAGAGGCAGCGGGAGTCCCCTACGAGCAGTACGTC. The chain uses TRBV4-1 and TRBJ2-7; 8 positions agree with TRBD2. V was pared by 4 bases and J by 2 bases, with 10 bases of the junction left unmatched. This CDR3 contains 16 residues. Germline CDR1 is MGHRA and CDR2 is YSYEKL.

V is TRBV20-1 and J is TRBJ1-5; 7 nucleotides align to TRBD1. Unmatched junction bases numbered 20, after V lost 0 bases and J lost 0 bases. CDR3 length: 21 amino acids. CDR1 DFQATT and CDR2 SNEGSKA come from the germline V gene (reference sequence). In DNA, the CDR3 is TGCAGTGCTAGAGAAATCTTTAGGCAGGGGGAGATCTTAGATAGCAATCAGCCCCAGCATTTT. Protein sequence: CSAREIFRQGEILDSNQPQHF.

This rearrangement joins TRBV24-1 to TRBJ2-1; perhaps TRBD1 as D (6 bases). The germline CDR1 and CDR2 sequences are KGHDR and SFDVKD. The V and J ends lost 4 bases and 6 bases respectively, with 12 bases between them. CDR3 length: 14 residues. In nucleotides, the CDR3 is TGTGCCACCAGTGACCCGGGACAAGGCAATGAGCAGTTCTTC. Protein: CATSDPGQGNEQFF.

This clonotype was seen a few times. Sequence at one end of the junction differs from germline and may be a read error. The chain employs TRBV12-3 or TRBV12-4 and TRBJ1-1; tentatively, D is TRBD1 (6 bases). There are 13 residues in the CDR3. The CDR3 is CASSRTGNPEAFF. The CDR3 DNA reads TGTGCCAGCAGTAGAACAGGGAACCCTGAAGCTTTCTTT.